The sequence of this TCR beta chain was determined in a study of graft-versus-host responses after intestinal transplantation. Study information: Recipients across the board were started on anti-thymocyte globulin induction, then kept on tacrolimus and steroids for about three years.

After removal of 0 bases from V and 4 bases from J, the junction contained 2 bases not matched to a gene. Germline V gives CDR1 GTSNPN, CDR2 SVGIG (reference sequence). This CDR3 region has 15 residues. Comment on this clone: Its target is unknown. The sample carries other DNA sequences with the same CDR3.

Notes on the study in general: Detected in recipient marrow were GvH clones, some of which were first observed in ileum or blood. Those patients showing graft-donor T cell macrochimerism displayed high graft-versus-host to host-versus-graft clonal ratios in allografts.

Only in-frame clones appear in the TCRdb table, and some are missing; sequencing was by immunoSEQ multiplex PCR. Here the sample spans approximately 54,000 clones, around 84% being singletons. V is TRBV30 and J is TRBJ2-3, with TRBD2 identical over 12 bases. The TCR sequence derives from a human donor who was the organ donor for an intestinal transplant. The material sequenced was unstimulated CD4+ T cells sorted from spleen or lymph node cells, taken before transplant. The CDR3 DNA sequence: TGTGCCTGGAGTGTCCTAGCGGGAGGGCCAGATACGCAGTATTTT. Protein sequence: CAWSVLAGGPDTQYF.